This T cell receptor beta chain was observed in a study of T-cell reconstitution after alpha-beta-depleted transplantation in children. This clonotype has at least ten counts. This CDR3 contains 16 residues. Germline CDR1 is MDHEN and CDR2 is SYDVKM. With V trimmed by 6 bases and J by 5 bases, 8 bases remained unmatched. This sample's TCRbeta library carried unique molecular identifier barcodes. Using its own MiXCR run on the PCR reads, TCRdb lists one record per CDR3 protein. Among about 300,000 distinct CDR3 sequences listed, roughly a tenth were seen once. The sequence derives from a boy less than two years old with acute myeloid leukemia, due to receive a stem cell transplant. The rearrangement uses TRBV28 and TRBJ2-2; 11 nucleotides match TRBD1. This sample comprised PBMCs, obtained before TCRalphabeta/CD19-depleted stem cell transplant. The CDR3 loop reads CASSAGQGVRTGELFF. CDR3 in DNA: TGTGCCAGCAGCGCGGGACAGGGGGTTCGGACCGGGGAGCTGTTTTTT.